Following are 28 T cell receptor beta chains from one sample sequenced in a study of human T cells and chemical hapten exposure. Time point described: pre-sensitization, week 0. As to treatment: therapeutic diphenylcyclopropenone sensitization with weekly scalp DPC. Via MiXCR, TCRdb re-called the RACE reads, giving one row per CDR3 protein. The sample contains tens of thousands of distinct CDR3 sequences, around 13% of which appear only once. The sequences come from whole blood, collected in connection with sensitization to the hapten diphenylcyclopropenone (DPC). The origin of the receptors is a woman aged 50 to 60 with alopecia areata. Some clones in this sample may be carry-over from other donors' samples.

This clonotype has just a few counts. The J gene is TRBJ2-4, the V gene TRBV7-9; D is ambiguous. Germline V lookup: CDR1 SEHNR, CDR2 FQNEAQ (reference sequence). Trimming stripped 1 base from V and 0 bases from J, with 13 bases between. The CDR3 contains 17 residues. The CDR3 loop reads CASSLGSNTLAKNIQYF. The CDR3 region has the DNA TGTGCCAGCAGCTTAGGTTCTAATACCCTAGCCAAAAACATTCAGTACTTC.

In this sample, this clonotype turned up a few times. This chain uses TRBV6-4 with TRBJ1-2; D ambiguous. CDR3 length: 12 residues. V shed 6 bases and J shed 8 bases, with 13 bases lying between them. CDR1 and CDR2 (germline): MRHNA, SNTAGT. The CDR3 sequence is CASRPSWAGYTF. CDR3 coding DNA: TGTGCCAGCAGGCCCAGTTGGGCCGGCTACACCTTC.

This chain joins TRBV6-5 and TRBJ2-5; D ambiguous. Between the trimmed V and J ends, which lost 3 bases and 3 bases, there was a span of 8 bases. Looked up from germline, CDR1 is MNHEY and CDR2 is SVGAGI. The CDR3 is 13 amino acids. In nucleotides, the CDR3 is TGTGCCAGCAGTTATCTTCGGAAAGAGACCCAGTACTTC. It is translated as CASSYLRKETQYF.

This clonotype has just a few counts. The CDR3 reads CASSQDLKGNSNQPQHF. CDR3 in DNA: TGCGCCAGCAGCCAAGATTTAAAGGGGAATAGCAATCAGCCCCAGCATTTT. This chain uses TRBV4-3 with TRBJ1-5; D is possibly TRBD1 (5 bases). The CDR3 consists of 17 residues. Trimming removed 0 bases from V and 0 bases from J, with 12 bases in between. Germline values: CDR1 LGHNA, CDR2 YSLEER.

This rearrangement joins TRBV30 to TRBJ1-3, with D perhaps matching TRBD1 (6 bases). Germline CDR1 GTSNPN, CDR2 SVGIG (reference sequence). The CDR3 spans 13 residues. V lost 7 bases and J 2 bases, leaving 12 bases between the germline ends. This chain's CDR3 is CASTRGTGNTIYF. Here the CDR3 DNA reads TGTGCCTCAACCAGGGGAACTGGAAACACCATATATTTT.

This clonotype has ten or more counts. The chain employs TRBV4-3 and TRBJ2-7, with D unclear. CDR1 is LGHNA and CDR2 is YSLEER in the germline V gene. The CDR3 spans 13 residues. Trimming took off 0 bases at V and 7 bases at J, with 10 bases between the two ends. CDR3 in DNA: TGCGCCAGCAGCCAAGATTCTAGGCGTGAGCAGTACTTC. Translating gives CASSQDSRREQYF.

This clonotype was seen a few times. This chain connects TRBV28 to TRBJ2-3, with 7 positions matching TRBD2. The CDR3 contains 15 residues. Germline trimming cut 5 bases from V and 4 bases from J; bases unmatched to any gene: 9. Germline values: CDR1 MDHEN, CDR2 SYDVKM. The CDR3 reads CASSGRVGSADTQYF. As DNA, the CDR3 is TGTGCCAGCAGTGGGAGGGTCGGGTCTGCAGATACGCAGTATTTT.

This clonotype has only a few counts. The rearrangement joins TRBV30 to TRBJ1-1, with 8 positions matching TRBD1. This CDR3 has 14 amino acids. The germline CDR1 and CDR2 sequences are GTSNPN and SVGIG (reference sequence). V was clipped by 2 bases and J by 1 base; unmatched bases: 3. In DNA, the CDR3 is TGTGCCTGGAGTTTCGGACAGGGGAACACTGAAGCTTTCTTT. Its protein product is CAWSFGQGNTEAFF.

The chain recombines TRBV7-9 with TRBJ1-5; D is uncertain. The germline V and J ends were trimmed by 5 bases and 0 bases, with 5 bases remaining between them. The CDR3 covers 13 residues. Germline V gene data show CDR1 as SEHNR and CDR2 as FQNEAQ (reference sequence). The CDR3 nucleotides read TGTGCCAGCAGCCAGAATAGCAATCAGCCCCAGCATTTT. Translating gives CASSQNSNQPQHF.

The V gene is TRBV29-1, the J gene TRBJ2-1; 8 positions agree with TRBD1. This CDR3 comprises 15 residues. The junction had 8 bases not matched to a gene; V was cut back by 0 bases and J by 7 bases. Germline V gives CDR1 SQVTM, CDR2 ANQGSEA. The chain's CDR3 is CSVEDRQGIRNEQFF. Written as DNA, the CDR3 is TGCAGCGTTGAAGACAGACAGGGGATCAGGAATGAGCAGTTCTTC.

This clonotype appeared many times. The CDR3 loop is CASRDRGYEQFF. The DNA of the CDR3 is TGTGCCAGCAGGGACAGGGGTTATGAGCAGTTCTTC. The chain uses TRBV6-1 and TRBJ2-1; 9 bases map to TRBD1. Germline V gene data show CDR1 as MNHNS and CDR2 as SASEGT. This CDR3 has 12 residues. V gave up 6 bases and J gave up 8 bases; unmatched junction bases: 2.

The chain has TRBV11-2 and TRBJ2-7; the D gene is possibly TRBD2 (6 bases). In germline, CDR1 is SGHAT, CDR2 FQNNGV. CDR3 size: 18 residues. Between the trimmed V and J ends, which lost 5 bases and 2 bases, there was a span of 25 bases. CDR3 amino acids: CASSLGQLLAAQAYEQYF. CDR3 nucleotides: TGTGCCAGCAGCCTAGGTCAGCTCTTAGCGGCCCAGGCCTACGAGCAGTACTTC.

This clonotype was detected a few times. The chain links TRBV20-1 to TRBJ2-3; D is ambiguous. Germline V gene lookup returns CDR1 DFQATT and CDR2 SNEGSKA (reference sequence). V was cut by 1 base and J by 5 bases, with 4 bases left in between. The CDR3 totals 11 residues. The CDR3 protein is CSARVGDTQYF. The CDR3 coding sequence is TGCAGTGCTAGAGTTGGAGATACGCAGTATTTT.

This clonotype came up many times. V usage is TRBV5-4 and J usage is TRBJ2-2, with TRBD1 as a possible D gene (5 bases). CDR1 and CDR2 (germline): SGHNT, YYREEE (reference sequence). This CDR3 is built from 14 residues. The germline V and J ends were trimmed by 5 bases and 0 bases, with 8 bases remaining between them. The CDR3 region has the DNA TGTGCCAGCAGGGACATTTCGAACACCGGGGAGCTGTTTTTT. Protein sequence: CASRDISNTGELFF.

This clonotype showed up just a few times. V gene TRBV20-1 combines with J gene TRBJ1-1; no firm D call. V shed 4 bases and J shed 1 base, with 13 bases lying between them. There are 14 residues in the CDR3. CDR1 and CDR2 from the germline V gene are DFQATT and SNEGSKA (reference sequence). The CDR3 here is CSAISEEKNTEAFF. CDR3 bases: TGCAGTGCTATCTCCGAGGAAAAGAACACTGAAGCTTTCTTT.

The chain has TRBV9 and TRBJ1-1; D uncertain. Germline V gene sequence: CDR1 SGDLS, CDR2 YYNGEE. Trimming took off 1 base at V and 8 bases at J, with 9 bases between the two ends. The CDR3 runs to 12 residues. The CDR3 is CASSVTDGEAFF. In DNA, the CDR3 is TGTGCCAGCAGCGTAACGGATGGGGAAGCTTTCTTT.

This clonotype was picked up a small number of times. The chain couples TRBV19 to TRBJ1-2, with 7 positions matching TRBD1. V was pared by 3 bases and J by 7 bases, with 2 bases of the junction left unmatched. The V gene's germline CDR1 is LNHDA and CDR2 SQIVND (reference sequence). The CDR3 consists of 12 residues. The CDR3: CASSIRDSGYTF. Here the CDR3 DNA reads TGTGCCAGTAGTATCCGGGACAGTGGCTACACCTTC.

This clonotype was found a few times. The V and J genes are TRBV12-3 or TRBV12-4 and TRBJ1-1; D uncertain. The CDR3 has 14 residues. Trimming cost V 2 bases and J 1 base, with 8 bases left between them. CDR3 sequence (DNA): TGTGCCAGCAGTTTAAGACAAACGAACACTGAAGCTTTCTTT. Protein sequence: CASSLRQTNTEAFF.

The genes are TRBV19 and TRBJ2-7; the D gene is possibly TRBD2 (6 bases). The CDR3 runs to 13 residues. V lost 4 bases and J lost 7, with 14 bases in between. Germline CDR1 is LNHDA and CDR2 is SQIVND (reference sequence). CDR3 sequence reads: CASSSGAFGEQYF. The CDR3 DNA reads TGTGCCAGTAGTAGCGGGGCTTTCGGAGAGCAGTACTTC.

This clonotype was observed a handful of times. The chain uses TRBV6-5 and TRBJ2-2; D might be TRBD1 (6 bases). The V gene's germline CDR1 is MNHEY and CDR2 SVGAGI. V was cut by 6 bases and J by 2 bases, with 19 bases left in between. This CDR3 is 17 amino acids long. CDR3 amino acids: CASSPLLDRINTGELFF. DNA of the CDR3: TGTGCCAGCAGCCCCCTCCTGGACAGAATCAACACCGGGGAGCTGTTTTTT.

This clonotype was detected only a few times. The V and J genes are TRBV11-2 and TRBJ2-6; D not certain. The CDR3 length is 15 residues. V shed 5 bases and J shed 4 bases, with 12 bases lying between them. Germline lookup yields CDR1 SGHAT and CDR2 FQNNGV. Here the CDR3 reads CASSGDLGGANVLTF. In DNA, the CDR3 is TGTGCCAGCAGCGGGGATCTTGGAGGGGCCAACGTCCTGACTTTC.

This rearrangement joins TRBV20-1 to TRBJ1-5, with 8 bases that match TRBD1. This CDR3 region has 15 residues. Losses at the gene ends were 5 bases for V and 4 bases for J; bases not matched to a gene: 10. Germline V CDR1 and CDR2: DFQATT, SNEGSKA (reference sequence). CDR3 sequence reads: CSASPSGTGNQPQHF. CDR3 DNA: TGCAGTGCTTCTCCTTCCGGGACAGGAAATCAGCCCCAGCATTTT.

This clonotype was seen a handful of times. CDR3 bases: TGTGCCAGCAGCTTGGAGCCGGTGATGAACACTGAAGCTTTCTTT. This gives the protein CASSLEPVMNTEAFF. This chain uses TRBV5-5 with TRBJ1-1; unclear D gene. Between the trimmed V and J ends, which lost 0 bases and 0 bases, there was a span of 9 bases. CDR3 length: 15 residues. CDR1 is SGHKS, CDR2 YYEKEE, per germline (reference sequence).

CDR3 residues: CSVLSPGPKIYEQYF. CDR3 DNA sequence: TGCAGCGTCCTATCTCCGGGACCGAAGATATACGAGCAGTACTTC. The V and J genes are TRBV29-1 and TRBJ2-7, with D perhaps given as TRBD1 or TRBD2 (5 bases each). The germline V gene has CDR1 SQVTM and CDR2 ANQGSEA. The V gene lost 6 bases and the J gene lost 4 bases, with 22 bases spanning the gap. The CDR3 consists of 15 residues.

This chain uses TRBV6-5 with TRBJ1-2; D call uncertain. The CDR3 contains 13 residues. Per the germline V gene, CDR1 is MNHEY and CDR2 is SVGAGI. The V end lost 0 bases, the J end lost 8 bases, and 10 bases lay between the germline ends. In DNA form, the CDR3 reads TGTGCCAGCAGTTACTCGGGGAGACGCGGCTACACCTTC. This translates into CASSYSGRRGYTF.

The chain combines TRBV11-2 with TRBJ2-5, with D tentatively TRBD1 (5 bases). The CDR3 sequence is 14 residues long. The germline V gene has CDR1 SGHAT and CDR2 FQNNGV. V lost 2 bases to trimming and J lost 5 bases, with 12 bases between them. The CDR3 loop reads CASSLQGLYETQYF. CDR3 nucleotide sequence: TGTGCCAGCAGCTTACAGGGTCTGTACGAGACCCAGTACTTC.

This clonotype was detected a few times. The gene calls are TRBV4-3 and TRBJ1-5; D is unresolved. The V gene lost 2 bases and the J gene lost 3 bases, with 11 bases spanning the gap. Germline values: CDR1 LGHNA, CDR2 YSLEER. The CDR3 has 15 amino acids. The CDR3: CASSQTVGYNQPQHF. The CDR3 nucleotides are TGCGCCAGCAGCCAAACAGTGGGTTACAATCAGCCCCAGCATTTT.

This clonotype was counted many times. The rearrangement uses TRBV6-1 and TRBJ2-3; TRBD2 agrees at 8 bases. CDR1 is MNHNS and CDR2 is SASEGT in the germline V gene. J gave up 8 bases and V 8 bases, and 24 bases lay outside the gene matches. The length of the CDR3 is 18 residues. The CDR3 coding sequence is TGTGCCAGCCGCGGCTCCGAGTCCTCAGCGGGAGTCGGAGGTACGCAGTATTTT. Protein sequence: CASRGSESSAGVGGTQYF.